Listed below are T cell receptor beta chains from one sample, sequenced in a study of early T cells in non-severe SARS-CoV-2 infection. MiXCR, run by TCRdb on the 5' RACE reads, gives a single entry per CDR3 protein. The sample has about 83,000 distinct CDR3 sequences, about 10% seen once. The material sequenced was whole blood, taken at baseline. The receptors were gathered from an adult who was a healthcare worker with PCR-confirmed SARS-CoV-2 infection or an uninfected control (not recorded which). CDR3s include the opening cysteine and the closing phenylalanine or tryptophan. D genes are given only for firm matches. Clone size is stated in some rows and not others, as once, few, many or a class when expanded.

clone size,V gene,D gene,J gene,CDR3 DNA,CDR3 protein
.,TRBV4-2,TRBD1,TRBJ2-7,TGTGCCAGCAGCCAAGTGACAGGGGGTAGCTACGAGCAGTACTTC,CASSQVTGGSYEQYF
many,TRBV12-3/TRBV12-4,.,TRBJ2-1,TGTGCCAGCGGGACCCCTAGGGGGGATGAGCAGTTCTTC,CASGTPRGDEQFF
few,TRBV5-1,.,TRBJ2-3,TGCGCCAGCAGCTTGCCCGGGGGCACAGATACGCAGTATTTT,CASSLPGGTDTQYF
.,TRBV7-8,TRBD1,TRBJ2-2,TGTGCCAGCAGTCGCGACAGGGCTAGGGGCGGGGAGCTGTTTTTT,CASSRDRARGGELFF
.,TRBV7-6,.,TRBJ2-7,TGTGCCAGCAGCCGAAGCGGTCGAGAGCAGTACTTC,CASSRSGREQYF
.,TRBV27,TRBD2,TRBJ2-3,TGTGCCAGCAGGCCAGGACTAGCGAGCACAGATACGCAGTATTTT,CASRPGLASTDTQYF
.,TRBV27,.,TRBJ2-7,TGTGCCAGCAGTCCAGAACTCCGTCCCCTCTACGAGCAGTACTTC,CASSPELRPLYEQYF
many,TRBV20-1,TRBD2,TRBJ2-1,TGCAGTGCTGCAGCTAGCGGACTATACAATGAGCAGTTCTTC,CSAAASGLYNEQFF
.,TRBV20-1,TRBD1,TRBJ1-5,TGCAGTGCTAGTATACCGGCTTTAAGCTTAGTCAGGACAGGGACTGGCCAGCCCCAGCATTTT,CSASIPALSLVRTGTGQPQHF
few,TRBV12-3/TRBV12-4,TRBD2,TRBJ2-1,TGTGCCAGCAGTTTGGGCGGGAGACCCTACAATGAGCAGTTCTTC,CASSLGGRPYNEQFF
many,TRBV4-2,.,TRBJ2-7,TGTGCCAGCAGCCAAGCCCGGCCCGGCGCCGAGCAGTACTTC,CASSQARPGAEQYF
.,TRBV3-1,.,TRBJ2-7,TGTGCCAGCAGCCAAGTGAACGGCTACGAGCAGTACTTC,CASSQVNGYEQYF
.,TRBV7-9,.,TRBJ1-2,TGTGCCAGCAGCTTTGAGACGGCCTATGGCTACACCTTC,CASSFETAYGYTF
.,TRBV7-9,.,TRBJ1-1,TGTGCCAGCCAGGGACAAGGCCTGAACACTGAAGCTTTCTTT,CASQGQGLNTEAFF
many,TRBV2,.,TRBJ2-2,TGTGCCAGCGGCTCGCGGGCGCGGACCGGGGAGCTGTTTTTT,CASGSRARTGELFF
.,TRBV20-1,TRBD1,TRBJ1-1,TGCAGTGCTAGAATAGGACAGGGGGGGAAGAACACTGAAGCTTTCTTT,CSARIGQGGKNTEAFF
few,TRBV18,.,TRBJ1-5,TGTGCCAGCTCACCGACGGGTCTCAGGGGTTCTCAGCCCCAGCATTTT,CASSPTGLRGSQPQHF
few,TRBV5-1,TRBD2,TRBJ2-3,TGCGCCAGCAGCCCCGGGGGACTACAAATCACAGATACGCAGTATTTT,CASSPGGLQITDTQYF
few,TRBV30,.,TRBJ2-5,TGTGCCTGGAGCGTAGGAGTCCAAGAGACCCAGTACTTC,CAWSVGVQETQYF
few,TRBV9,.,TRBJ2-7,TGTGCCAGCAGCGTAGGTAGCTCCTACGAGCAGTACTTC,CASSVGSSYEQYF
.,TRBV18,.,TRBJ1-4,TGTGCCAGCTCGGGACCCAGACCCGGCGGTGAAAAACTGTTTTTT,CASSGPRPGGEKLFF
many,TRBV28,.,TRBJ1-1,TGTGCCAGCGGTTTCCCAACGGATTTGAACACTGAAGCTTTCTTT,CASGFPTDLNTEAFF
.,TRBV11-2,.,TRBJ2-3,TGTGCCAGCAGCACGACAGGCACGCAGTATTTT,CASSTTGTQYF
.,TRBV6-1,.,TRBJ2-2,TGTGCCAGCAGTGAGGCGGGTATCGGGGAGCTGTTTTTT,CASSEAGIGELFF
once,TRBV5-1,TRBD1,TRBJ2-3,TGCGCCAGCAGCCGGGACAGGCCCGGGGCCGGCGGTACGCAGTATTTT,CASSRDRPGAGGTQYF
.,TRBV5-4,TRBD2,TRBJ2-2,TGTGCCAGCAGCCCGGGACTAGCGGGGGCCGCCGGGGAGCTGTTTTTT,CASSPGLAGAAGELFF
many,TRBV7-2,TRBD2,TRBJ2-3,TGTGCCAGCAGCTTAGCGGGAGGGCTGGGAGATACGCAGTATTTT,CASSLAGGLGDTQYF
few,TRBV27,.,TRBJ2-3,TGTGCCAGCAGTTCCAATCAGGGTGCAGGAAGACCAGATACGCAGTATTTT,CASSSNQGAGRPDTQYF
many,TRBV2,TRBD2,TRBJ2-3,TGTGCCAGCAGTCCAGATCTAGCGGGAGGAGGCGGTACGCAGTATTTT,CASSPDLAGGGGTQYF
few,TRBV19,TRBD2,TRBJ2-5,TGTGCCAGTAGTTCGCAGTGGGGACTAGCGGGAAGGGAGACCCAGTACTTC,CASSSQWGLAGRETQYF
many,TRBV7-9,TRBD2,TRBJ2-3,TGTGCCAGCAGAAAACCGGGACTAGCGTCGCCCACGTATTTT,CASRKPGLASPTYF
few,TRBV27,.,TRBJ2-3,TGTGCCAGCAGTTTCCAGGGAGAATATACGCAGTATTTT,CASSFQGEYTQYF
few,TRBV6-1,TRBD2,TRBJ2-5,TGTGCCAGCAGTGAAAGATTTGGACCGGAGACTAGCGGGACGATGAAGCGAAAGACCCAGTACTTC,CASSERFGPETSGTMKRKTQYF
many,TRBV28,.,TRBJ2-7,TGTGCCAGCAGTTTAGGTCCAGGTTCTGACGAGCAGTACTTC,CASSLGPGSDEQYF
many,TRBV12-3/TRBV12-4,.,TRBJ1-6,TGTGCCAGCCATGGAGGGGTGGCTTCACCCCTCCACTTT,CASHGGVASPLHF
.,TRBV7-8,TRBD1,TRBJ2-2,TGTGCCAGCAGCTTAGACAGGGGCGCCTACACCGGGGAGCTGTTTTTT,CASSLDRGAYTGELFF
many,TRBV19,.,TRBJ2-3,TGTGCCAGTCGAGCGACTAGCACAGATACGCAGTATTTT,CASRATSTDTQYF
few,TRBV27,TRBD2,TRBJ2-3,TGTGCCAGCCGTTATTCCGGCGGGAGACTTTCAGATACGCAGTATTTT,CASRYSGGRLSDTQYF
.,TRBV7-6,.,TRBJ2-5,TGTGCCAGCAGCTCAAATCAGGGTGGCCAAGAGACCCAGTACTTC,CASSSNQGGQETQYF
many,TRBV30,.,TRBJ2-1,TGTGCCTGGAGACTGTCGTCACAATGGAGTGAGCAGTTCTTC,CAWRLSSQWSEQFF
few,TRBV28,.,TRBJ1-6,TGTGCCAGCAGCCTAGACCGGGCCAAGAATTCACCCCTCCACTTT,CASSLDRAKNSPLHF
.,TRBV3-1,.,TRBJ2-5,TGTGCCAGCAACCCGTCCGGGAAGAGTAGAGAGACCCAGTACTTC,CASNPSGKSRETQYF
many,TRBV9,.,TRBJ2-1,TGTGCCAGCAGCGTAGGTGAAGTACCCAAATACAATGAGCAGTTCTTC,CASSVGEVPKYNEQFF
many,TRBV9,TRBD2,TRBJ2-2,TGTGCCAGCAGCGCCACTAGCGGGAACACCGGGGAGCTGTTTTTT,CASSATSGNTGELFF
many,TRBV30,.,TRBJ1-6,TGTGCCTGGAGTCTCAAAGGCGGAGATATGTTGGCACCCCTCCACTTT,CAWSLKGGDMLAPLHF
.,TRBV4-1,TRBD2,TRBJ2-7,TGCGCCAGCAGCCAAGTGGCCGGACTAGCGGTCTACGAGCAGTACTTC,CASSQVAGLAVYEQYF
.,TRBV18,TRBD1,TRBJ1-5,TGTGCCAGCTCACCACCCACGGGGACAGGGAAGCATCAGCCCCAGCATTTT,CASSPPTGTGKHQPQHF
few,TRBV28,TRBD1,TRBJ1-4,TGTGCCAGCAGAGAGACAGGGGGAAGTAACGAAAAACTGTTTTTT,CASRETGGSNEKLFF
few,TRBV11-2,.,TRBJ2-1,TGTGCCAGCAGCTTCACGGGAGGCCAGGGGGCGCCGGATGAGCAGTTCTTC,CASSFTGGQGAPDEQFF
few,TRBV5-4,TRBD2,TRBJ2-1,TGTGCCAGCAGGCCCCCGGCAGGGCGGGGGGGAAATGAGCAGTTCTTC,CASRPPAGRGGNEQFF
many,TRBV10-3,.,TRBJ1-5,TGTGCCATCAGTGACAGGGGCAATCAGCCCCAGCATTTT,CAISDRGNQPQHF
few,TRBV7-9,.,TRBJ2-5,TGTGCCAGCAGCTTAGAACAGGGAGGAGAGACCCAGTACTTC,CASSLEQGGETQYF
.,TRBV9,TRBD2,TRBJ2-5,TGTGCCAGCAGCGGAGCGGGGAACCAAGAGACCCAGTACTTC,CASSGAGNQETQYF
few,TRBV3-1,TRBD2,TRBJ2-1,TGTGCCAGCAGCCAAGGACTAGCGGGAGCCCGCCTTTACAATGAGCAGTTCTTC,CASSQGLAGARLYNEQFF
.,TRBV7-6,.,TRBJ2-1,TGTGCCTCGATGGGCCTAGGGAATGAGCAGTTCTTC,CASMGLGNEQFF
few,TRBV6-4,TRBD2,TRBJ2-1,TGTGCCAGCAGCCCTAGCGGGAGGCCCTACAATGAGCAGTTCTTC,CASSPSGRPYNEQFF
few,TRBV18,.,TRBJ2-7,TGTGCCAGCTCACCCCCAAAGGGTGAGCAGTACTTC,CASSPPKGEQYF
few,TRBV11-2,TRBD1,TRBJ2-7,TGTGCCAGCAGCCCGCGGGACAGGGGTTCGGGGCAGTACTTC,CASSPRDRGSGQYF
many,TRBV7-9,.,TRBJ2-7,TGTGCCAGCAGCTTAGCGCTCACGGGCCGCCACGAGCAGTACTTC,CASSLALTGRHEQYF